This TCR beta chain was retrieved from a study of cytomegalovirus exposure and HLA in healthy donors. Findings and limits, study-wide: Judged likely to be a sequencing artifact was a cluster of highly shared sequence variants.

Germline V gives CDR1 SGHRS, CDR2 YFSETQ. The CDR3 has 14 amino acids. The V and J ends lost 5 bases and 12 bases respectively, with 20 bases between them. PCR was performed using 60 Vbeta and 13 Jbeta primers. The method was immunoSEQ multiplex PCR; TCRdb's version includes in-frame clones alone and lacks a portion of them. Here the sample spans 200,000 or so clones, 82% being singletons. To note about this clone: Its cognate antigen is unknown.

The clonotype comes from a woman aged 45-65 years in good health and CMV-seropositive. The chain carries TRBV5-1 and TRBJ1-4; D is unclear. The sample comprised PBMCs. The CDR3 bases are TGCGCCAGCAGTAATGAGGCCATTTTGGGAGAACTGTTTTTT. This encodes CASSNEAILGELFF.